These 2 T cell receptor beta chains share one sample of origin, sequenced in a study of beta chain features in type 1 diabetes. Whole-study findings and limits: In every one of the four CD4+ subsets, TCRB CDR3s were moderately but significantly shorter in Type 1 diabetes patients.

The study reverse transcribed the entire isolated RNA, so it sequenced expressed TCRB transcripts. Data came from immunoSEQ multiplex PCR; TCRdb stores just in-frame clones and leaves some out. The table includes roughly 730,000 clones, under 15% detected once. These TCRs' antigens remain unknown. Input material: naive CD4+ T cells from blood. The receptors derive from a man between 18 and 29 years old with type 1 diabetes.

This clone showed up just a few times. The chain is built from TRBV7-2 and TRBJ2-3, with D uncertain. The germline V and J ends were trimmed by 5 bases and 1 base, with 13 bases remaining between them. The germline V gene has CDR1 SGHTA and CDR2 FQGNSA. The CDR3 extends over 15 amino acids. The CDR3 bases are TGTGCCAGCAGCGACCGTTCGTGGGGCACAGATACGCAGTATTTT. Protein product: CASSDRSWGTDTQYF. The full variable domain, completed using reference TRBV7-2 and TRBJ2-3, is GAGVSQSPSNKVTEKGKDVELRCDPISGHTALYWYRQSLGQGLEFLIYFQGNSAPDKSGLPSDRFSAERTGGSVSTLTIQRTQQEDSAVYLCASSDRSWGTDTQYFGPGTRLTVL.

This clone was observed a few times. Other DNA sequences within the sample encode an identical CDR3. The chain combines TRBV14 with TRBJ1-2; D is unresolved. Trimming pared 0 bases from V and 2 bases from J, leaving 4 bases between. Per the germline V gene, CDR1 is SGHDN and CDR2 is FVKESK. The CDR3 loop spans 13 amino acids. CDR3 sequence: CASSQDRNYGYTF. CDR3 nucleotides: TGTGCCAGCAGCCAAGACAGAAACTATGGCTACACCTTC.